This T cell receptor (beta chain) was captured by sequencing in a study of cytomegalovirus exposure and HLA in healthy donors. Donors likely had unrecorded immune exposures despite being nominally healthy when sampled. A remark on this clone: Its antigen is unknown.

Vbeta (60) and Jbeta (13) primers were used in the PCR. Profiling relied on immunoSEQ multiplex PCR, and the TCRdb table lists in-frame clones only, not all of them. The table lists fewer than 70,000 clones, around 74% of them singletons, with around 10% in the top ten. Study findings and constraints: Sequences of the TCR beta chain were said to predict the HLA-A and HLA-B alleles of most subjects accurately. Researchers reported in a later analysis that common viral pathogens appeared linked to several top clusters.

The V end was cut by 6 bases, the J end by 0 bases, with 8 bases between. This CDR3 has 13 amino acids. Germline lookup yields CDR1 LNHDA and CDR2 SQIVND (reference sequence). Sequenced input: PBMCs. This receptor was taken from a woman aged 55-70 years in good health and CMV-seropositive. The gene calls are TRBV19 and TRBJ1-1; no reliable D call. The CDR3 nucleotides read TGTGCCAGTAGACAGATTATGAACACTGAAGCTTTCTTT. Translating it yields CASRQIMNTEAFF.